This T cell receptor (beta chain) is from a study of T cells in lung cancer brain metastases (dated by TCRdb to 2016 to 2019). Regarding the research as a whole: About 85% of the 20 patients had a history of tobacco use, with a median of about 44 pack-years. Nine tenths of the roughly 20 patients received no interval therapy between primary and metastasis resection. The median interval between acquisition of the primary specimen and acquisition of the brain metastasis specimen was approximately 45 weeks. The study compared TCR beta CDR3 repertoires of fully resected primary non-small cell lung cancers with those of paired brain metastases. The cohort comprised some 20 patients contributing roughly 40 specimens, one primary lung lesion and one brain metastasis each. Of the patients, around twelve were female and roughly 9 were male, and their median age at first diagnosis was 50 to 60 years. DNA integrity number averaged approximately 4 in both primary and metastatic specimens, with no significant difference between sites.

Study-level results and caveats: Most clones were specific to a single lesion, and paired lesions overlapped only to a limited degree (mean Morisita index about 0.2). A significantly larger repertoire fraction was made up by the ten most abundant clones in brain metastases than in primaries, which was suggestive of clonal expansion. Effects of preoperative corticosteroids on T cell infiltration in brain metastases could not be controlled. Brain metastases contained significantly fewer unique productive clones than the paired primaries (median about 1,500 versus 4,200). DNA fragmentation in FFPE samples may have prevented retrieval of the complete infiltrating T cell repertoire.

Each sample received between roughly 2 and 5 ug of genomic DNA as input, and paired samples received equal DNA input. TCR beta libraries were constructed in two PCR steps with the immunoSEQ hsTCRbeta Kit, which uses multiplexed V and J gene primers. Pooled libraries, together with positive and negative controls, were sequenced on an Illumina MiSeq with a 100-cycle paired-end protocol. In the paper's pipeline: The immunoSEQ vendor processed the raw data into normalized, annotated TCR beta repertoire reports. Richness was counted as unique clones by nucleotide sequence, and total richness was extrapolated with the iChao1 and Efron-Thisted estimators. Pielou's evenness, Simpson's index, top-ten clone proportional abundance, and Morisita overlap index were used to characterize and compare paired lesions. TCRdb holds this immuneACCESS table with in-frame rearrangements only. Some clones are missing; in checked studies, unresolved V genes explain under half, and the rest has no known cause. V and J calls and clone size are those listed in that table; D and trimming were worked out from the DNA. A total of almost 5,500 clones appear in this sample, less than 90% of them only once. The ten largest clonotypes hold less than 5% of the sample.

V and J lose 8 bases and 6 bases, and a span of 19 bases separates them. From the cysteine through the phenylalanine, the CDR3 covers 14 amino acids. This entry keeps only the CDR3 DNA: 42 bases, framed from base 1. CDR1 and CDR2 are read off the germline V gene as MNHEY and SVGAGI. About this clone itself: Its antigen target is currently unknown. Qualities for individual bases were not recorded, and no much larger clone is one base off.

Patients underwent resection for synchronous oligometastatic disease or delayed recurrence of a solitary brain metastasis. To avoid including cancers other than NSCLC, any patient with a history of multiple malignancies was excluded. Tumor areas were macrodissected from five or six deparaffinized around 10 um unstained sections, using marked H&E slides as a guide. Every specimen was formalin-fixed and paraffin-embedded (FFPE). The AllPrep DNA/RNA FFPE Kit was used for extraction of genomic DNA. The clonotype was recovered from a man aged 70-80 years with non-small cell lung cancer. The chain was built from TRBV6-5 and TRBJ2-5; TRBD2 is a weak D gene call, 6 bases matching. The sample comprised tumor tissue from the primary lung tumor. Interpreted using the paper, the cell subset or site label stands for: primary lung cancer lesion. The DNA is as follows: TGTGCCAGCTCCCCGGGACTCTCCAAGAAGACCCAGTACTTC. Its protein is CASSPGLSKKTQYF.